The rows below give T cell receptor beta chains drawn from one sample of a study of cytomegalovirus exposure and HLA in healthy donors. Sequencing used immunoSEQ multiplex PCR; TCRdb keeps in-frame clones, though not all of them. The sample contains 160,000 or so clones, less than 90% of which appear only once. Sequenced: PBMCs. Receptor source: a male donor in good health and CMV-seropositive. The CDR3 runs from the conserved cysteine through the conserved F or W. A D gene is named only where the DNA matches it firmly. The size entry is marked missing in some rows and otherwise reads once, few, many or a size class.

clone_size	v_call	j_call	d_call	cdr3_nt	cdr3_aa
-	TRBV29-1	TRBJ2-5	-	TGTTCGACCGGCGGTCTAGCGAACCAAGAGACCCAGTACTTC	CSTGGLANQETQYF
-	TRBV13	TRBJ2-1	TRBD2	TGTGCCAGCAGCTTGGGACTAGCGGGAGGCCGCTCCTACAATGAGCAGTTCTTC	CASSLGLAGGRSYNEQFF
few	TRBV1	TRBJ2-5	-	TGCACCAGCAGCCTCCGGACTAGCGCCACCCAAGAGACCCAGTACTTC	CTSSLRTSATQETQYF
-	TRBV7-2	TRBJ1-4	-	TGTGCCAGCAGCTTACAAGGAGGGCGTAGGGATGAAAAACTGTTTTTT	CASSLQGGRRDEKLFF
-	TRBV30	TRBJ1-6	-	TGTGCCTGGAGTAATCTGGGCGGGGGGAACTCACCCCTCCACTTT	CAWSNLGGGNSPLHF
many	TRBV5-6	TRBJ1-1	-	TGTGCCAGCAGCTCGGGACACCAAGCTTTCTTT	CASSSGHQAFF
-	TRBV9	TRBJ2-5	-	TGTGCCAGCAGCGTAGAAGGGGGGGGAGGTGAGACCCAGTACTTC	CASSVEGGGGETQYF
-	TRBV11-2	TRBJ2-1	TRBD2	TGTGCCAGCAGCCGGACTAGCGGGAGGTCCCCGGAGCAGTTCTTC	CASSRTSGRSPEQFF
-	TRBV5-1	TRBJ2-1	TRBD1	TGCGCCAGCAGCTTAGGACAGGGAGGATGTTTCTTC	CASSLGQGGCFF
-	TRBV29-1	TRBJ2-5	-	TGCAGCGTTATGAGGTTTGGGCAAGAGACCCAGTACTTC	CSVMRFGQETQYF
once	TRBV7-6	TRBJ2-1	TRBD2	TGTGCCAGCAGCTTCGCTAGCGGCCGCTCCTACAATGAGCAGTTCTTC	CASSFASGRSYNEQFF
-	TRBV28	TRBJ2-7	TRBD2	TGTGCCAGCAGTTTATTAGCGGGAGGAAGGTACGAGCAGTACTTC	CASSLLAGGRYEQYF
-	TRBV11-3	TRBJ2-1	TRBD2	TGTGCCAGCAGCTTAGGAGCTAGCGGGGCCTACAATGAGCAGTTCTTC	CASSLGASGAYNEQFF
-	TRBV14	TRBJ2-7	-	TGTGCCAGCAGCCCCCTTCCGAGGGGGAGACCCACCGGCCACGAGCAGTACTTC	CASSPLPRGRPTGHEQYF
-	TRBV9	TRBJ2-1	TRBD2	TGTGCCAGCAGCGTAGTTGGTAGCGGGAGGGTCGGCTACAATGAGCAGTTCTTC	CASSVVGSGRVGYNEQFF
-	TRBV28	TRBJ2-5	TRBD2	TGTGCCAGCAGCCCCAGTACTAGCGGGACCCCTCAGTACTTC	CASSPSTSGTPQYF
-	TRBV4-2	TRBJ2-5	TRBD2	TGTGCCAGCAGCCTCGGATCTACGACTAGCGGGAGGCGAGAGACCCAGTACTTC	CASSLGSTTSGRRETQYF
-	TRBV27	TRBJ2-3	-	TGTGCCAGCAGTCCTACTAGCACAGATACGCAGTATTTT	CASSPTSTDTQYF
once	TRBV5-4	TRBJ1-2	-	TGTGCCAGCAGCCTCACAGGGTCGGGGGGCTACACCTTC	CASSLTGSGGYTF
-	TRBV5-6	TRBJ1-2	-	TGTGCCAGCGCTGCAGGGTTCAATTTCCACTATGGCTACACCTTC	CASAAGFNFHYGYTF
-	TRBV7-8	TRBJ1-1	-	TGTGCCAGCAGCTTAGGCGGGGCGGAAGCTTTCTTT	CASSLGGAEAFF
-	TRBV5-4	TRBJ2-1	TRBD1	TGTGCCAGCAGCTTGGACAGGGGGCGCCTCAAGGTTTACAATGAGCAGTTCTTC	CASSLDRGRLKVYNEQFF
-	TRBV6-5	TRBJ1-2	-	TGTGCCGCCAGACAGTTAGAAACTAACTATGGCTACACCTTC	CAARQLETNYGYTF
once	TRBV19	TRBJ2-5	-	TGTGCCAGTAGGGGGTGGGGGCCCCAGTACTTC	CASRGWGPQYF
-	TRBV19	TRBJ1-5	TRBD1	TGTGCCAGTAGTCGACAGGGAGTAGGTAGGGGCAATCAGCCCCAGCATTTT	CASSRQGVGRGNQPQHF
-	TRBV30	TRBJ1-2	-	TGTGCCTGGACACCCCCAACAAACTATGGCTACACCTTC	CAWTPPTNYGYTF
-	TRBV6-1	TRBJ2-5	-	TGTGCCAGCAGTCCCAAAGGGCTCGCTGCGGGGACCCAGTACTTC	CASSPKGLAAGTQYF
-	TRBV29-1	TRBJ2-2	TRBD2	TGCAGCGTTGAAGGCTGGAGCGGGAGGGCCCTAACCGGGGAGCTGTTTTTT	CSVEGWSGRALTGELFF
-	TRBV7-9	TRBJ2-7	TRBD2	TGTGCCAGCAGCCCTCGGACTAGCGGGAGGTATCAATCCTACGAGCAGTACTTC	CASSPRTSGRYQSYEQYF
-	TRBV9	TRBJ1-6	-	TGTGCCAGCACCGGGCAGGGAAATTCACCCCTCCACTTT	CASTGQGNSPLHF
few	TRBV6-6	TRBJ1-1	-	TGTGCCAGCAGTTTCAGGTCCGGGAACACTGAAGCTTTCTTT	CASSFRSGNTEAFF
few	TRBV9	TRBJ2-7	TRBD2	TGTGCCAGCAGCGCGGGACTAGCGGGAGTCGAACACTACGAGCAGTACTTC	CASSAGLAGVEHYEQYF
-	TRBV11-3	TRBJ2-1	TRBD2	TGTGCCAGCAGCTTAGATTCGGGTAGCGGGAGTGTCGCCGCGGGAGTCTTC	CASSLDSGSGSVAAGVF
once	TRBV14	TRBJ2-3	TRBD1	TGTGCCAGCAGCCAACTGGGACAGGGAATAGATACGCAGTATTTT	CASSQLGQGIDTQYF
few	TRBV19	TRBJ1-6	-	TGTGCCAGTAGTCCCGGACTACCTCGGGGGTATAATTCACCCCTCCACTTT	CASSPGLPRGYNSPLHF
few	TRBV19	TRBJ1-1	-	TGTGCCAGTAGTGAGGAAAGGAGGAACACTGAAGCTTTCTTT	CASSEERRNTEAFF
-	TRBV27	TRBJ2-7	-	TGTGCCAGCAGTTTGGCCAGGGTGGCCTACGAGCAGTACTTC	CASSLARVAYEQYF
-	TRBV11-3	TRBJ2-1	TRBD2	TGTGCCAGCAGCTTAGGCAGCGGGAGTTTCTATGAGCAGTTCTTC	CASSLGSGSFYEQFF
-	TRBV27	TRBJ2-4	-	TGTGCCAGCTCACCGGCCGGGGTAGCGGAAAACATTCAGTACTTC	CASSPAGVAENIQYF
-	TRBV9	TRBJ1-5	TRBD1	TGTGCCAGCAGCCTGGGGACAGGGAATCAGCCCCAGCATTTT	CASSLGTGNQPQHF
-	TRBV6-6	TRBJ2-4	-	TGTGCCAGCAGCCCTAGGGGGACGCATAAAAACATTCAGTACTTC	CASSPRGTHKNIQYF
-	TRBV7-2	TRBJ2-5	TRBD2	TGTGCCAGCAGCTTGAGACTAGCGGGAGGCCCACGGCAAGAGACCCAGTACTTC	CASSLRLAGGPRQETQYF
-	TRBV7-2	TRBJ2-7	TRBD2	TGTGCCAGCAGCTTACTAGGACTAGCGGGAGTCATCCCCTACGAGCAGTACTTC	CASSLLGLAGVIPYEQYF
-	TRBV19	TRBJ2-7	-	TGTGCCAGTAGTGTCCGGCCCGCCAGTGGAGCCTACGAGCAGTACTTC	CASSVRPASGAYEQYF
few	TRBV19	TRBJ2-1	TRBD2	TGTGCCAGTAGTATAGCCTTGGGACTAGCCGATGAGCAGTTCTTC	CASSIALGLADEQFF
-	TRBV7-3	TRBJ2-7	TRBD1	TGTGCCAGCAGCTCGACAGGGACGTTCTCCTACGAGCAGTACTTC	CASSSTGTFSYEQYF
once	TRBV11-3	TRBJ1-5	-	TGTGCCAGCAGCTTCAGGTTGGGGGGTTGGGATCAGCCCCAGCATTTT	CASSFRLGGWDQPQHF
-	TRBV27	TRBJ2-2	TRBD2	TGTGCCAGCAGTCCACCGGGACTAGCGGGAGTGGCCGGGGAGCTGTTTTTT	CASSPPGLAGVAGELFF
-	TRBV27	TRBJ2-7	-	TGTGCCAGTTCTTCCGGGACAGGGATGGCTAGCGGGTTATACGAGCAGTACTTC	CASSSGTGMASGLYEQYF
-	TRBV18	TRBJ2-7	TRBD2	TGTGCCAGCTCACCACCTGGAACTAGCGGGAGTTATGAGCAGTACTTC	CASSPPGTSGSYEQYF